Below, one TCR beta chain is given with its context. TCRdb recomputed calls from the 5' RACE reads with MiXCR, one row per CDR3 protein. Of some 64,000 distinct CDR3 sequences listed, less than 25% are singletons. Germline CDR1 and CDR2: LGHDT and YNNKEL (reference sequence). Trimming removed 9 bases at V and 8 bases at J, with 17 bases between. The CDR3 is made up of 13 amino acids. The receptor was derived from a female donor with breast cancer. The sequenced material came from memory CD4+ T cells sorted from a lymph node. Subset noted: memory CD4+ T cells, CD4+CD45RO+CD25-. The chain combines TRBV3-1 with TRBJ2-1; a weak D match, TRBD2 (5 bases). The DNA of the CDR3 is TGTGCCAGTAGCGAGCCGTCCGTGGATGAGCAGTTCTTC. Protein: CASSEPSVDEQFF.